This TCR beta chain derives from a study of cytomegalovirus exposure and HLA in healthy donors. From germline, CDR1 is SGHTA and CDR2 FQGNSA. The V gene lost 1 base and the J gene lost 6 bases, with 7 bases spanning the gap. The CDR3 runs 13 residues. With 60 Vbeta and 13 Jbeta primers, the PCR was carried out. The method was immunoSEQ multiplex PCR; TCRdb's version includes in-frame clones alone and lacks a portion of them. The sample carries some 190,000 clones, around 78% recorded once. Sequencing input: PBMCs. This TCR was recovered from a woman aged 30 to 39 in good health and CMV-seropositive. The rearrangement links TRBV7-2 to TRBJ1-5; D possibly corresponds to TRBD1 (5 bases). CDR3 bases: TGTGCCAGCAGCTTAGTAGGGGTTCAGCCCCAGCATTTT. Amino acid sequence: CASSLVGVQPQHF. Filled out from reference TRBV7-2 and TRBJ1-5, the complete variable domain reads GAGVSQSPSNKVTEKGKDVELRCDPISGHTALYWYRQSLGQGLEFLIYFQGNSAPDKSGLPSDRFSAERTGGSVSTLTIQRTQQEDSAVYLCASSLVGVQPQHFGDGTRLSIL.